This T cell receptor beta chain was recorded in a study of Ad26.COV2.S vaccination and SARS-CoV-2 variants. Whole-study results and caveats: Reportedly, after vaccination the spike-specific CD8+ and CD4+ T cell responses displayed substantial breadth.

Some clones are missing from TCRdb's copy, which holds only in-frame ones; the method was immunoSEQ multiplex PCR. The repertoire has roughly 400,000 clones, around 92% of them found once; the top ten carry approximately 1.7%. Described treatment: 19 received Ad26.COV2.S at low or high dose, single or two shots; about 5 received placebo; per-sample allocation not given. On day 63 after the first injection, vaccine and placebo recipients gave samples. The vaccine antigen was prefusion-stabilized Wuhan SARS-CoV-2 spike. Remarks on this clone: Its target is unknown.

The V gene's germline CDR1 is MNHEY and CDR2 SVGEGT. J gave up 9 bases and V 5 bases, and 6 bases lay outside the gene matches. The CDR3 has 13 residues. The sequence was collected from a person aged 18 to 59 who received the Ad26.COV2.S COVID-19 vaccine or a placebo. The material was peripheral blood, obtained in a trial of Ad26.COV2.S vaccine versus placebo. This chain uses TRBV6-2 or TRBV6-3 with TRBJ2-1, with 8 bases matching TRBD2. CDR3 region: CASSSGGLSEQFF. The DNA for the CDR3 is TGTGCCAGCAGTAGCGGGGGCCTTAGTGAGCAGTTCTTC.